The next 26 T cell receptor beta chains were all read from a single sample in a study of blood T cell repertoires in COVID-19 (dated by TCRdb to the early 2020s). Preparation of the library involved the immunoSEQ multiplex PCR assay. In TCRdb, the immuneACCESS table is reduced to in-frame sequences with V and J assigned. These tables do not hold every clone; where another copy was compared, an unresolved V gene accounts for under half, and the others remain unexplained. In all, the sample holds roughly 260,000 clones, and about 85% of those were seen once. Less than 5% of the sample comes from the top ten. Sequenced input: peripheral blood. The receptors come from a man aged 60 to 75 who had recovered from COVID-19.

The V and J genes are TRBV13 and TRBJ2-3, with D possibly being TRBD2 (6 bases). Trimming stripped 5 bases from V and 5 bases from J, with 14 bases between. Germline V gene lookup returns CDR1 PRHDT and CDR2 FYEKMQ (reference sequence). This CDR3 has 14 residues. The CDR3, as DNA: TGTGCCAGCAGCCTACGGGGGTTGGGAGATACGCAGTATTTT. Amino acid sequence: CASSLRGLGDTQYF.

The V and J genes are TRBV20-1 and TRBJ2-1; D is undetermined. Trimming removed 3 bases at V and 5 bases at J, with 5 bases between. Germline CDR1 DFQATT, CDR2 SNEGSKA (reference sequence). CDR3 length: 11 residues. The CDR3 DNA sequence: TGCAGTGCTAGCAGGCACAATGAGCAGTTCTTC. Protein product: CSASRHNEQFF.

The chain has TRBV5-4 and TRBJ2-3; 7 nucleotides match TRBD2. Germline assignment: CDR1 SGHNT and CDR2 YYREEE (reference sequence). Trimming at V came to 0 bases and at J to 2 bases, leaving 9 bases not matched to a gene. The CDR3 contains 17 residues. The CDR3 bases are TGTGCCAGCAGCTTGGCCCCCGAGACTAGCATCACAGATACGCAGTATTTT. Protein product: CASSLAPETSITDTQYF.

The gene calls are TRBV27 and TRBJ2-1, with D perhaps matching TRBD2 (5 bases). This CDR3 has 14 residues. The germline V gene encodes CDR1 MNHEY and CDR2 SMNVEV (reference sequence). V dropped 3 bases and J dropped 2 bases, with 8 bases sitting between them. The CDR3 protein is CASSLGSPYNEQFF. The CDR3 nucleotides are TGTGCCAGCAGTTTGGGGAGCCCCTACAATGAGCAGTTCTTC.

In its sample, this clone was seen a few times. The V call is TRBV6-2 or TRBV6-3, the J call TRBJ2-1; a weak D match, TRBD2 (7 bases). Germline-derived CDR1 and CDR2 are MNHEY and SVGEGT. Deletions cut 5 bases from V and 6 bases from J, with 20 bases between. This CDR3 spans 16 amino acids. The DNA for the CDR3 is TGTGCCAGCAGTCCCTCCCTTAGGGGGGGCCTCAATGAGCAGTTCTTC. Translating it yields CASSPSLRGGLNEQFF.

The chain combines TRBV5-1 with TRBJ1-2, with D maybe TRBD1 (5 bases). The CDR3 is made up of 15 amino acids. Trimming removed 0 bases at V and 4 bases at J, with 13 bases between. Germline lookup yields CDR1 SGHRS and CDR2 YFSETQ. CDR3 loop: CASSLEYGGVYGYTF. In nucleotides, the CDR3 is TGCGCCAGCAGCTTGGAATACGGGGGGGTCTATGGCTACACCTTC.

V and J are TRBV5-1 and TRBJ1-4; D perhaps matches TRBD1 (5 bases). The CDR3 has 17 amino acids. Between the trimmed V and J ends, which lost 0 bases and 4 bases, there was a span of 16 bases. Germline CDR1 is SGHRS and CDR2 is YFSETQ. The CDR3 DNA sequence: TGCGCCAGCAGCTTGGGGATTTGGCAGGGTAATAATGAAAAACTGTTTTTT. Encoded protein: CASSLGIWQGNNEKLFF.

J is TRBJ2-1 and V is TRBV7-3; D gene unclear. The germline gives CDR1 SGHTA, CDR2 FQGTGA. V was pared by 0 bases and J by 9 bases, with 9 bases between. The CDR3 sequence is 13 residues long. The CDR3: CASSLTLKSEQFF. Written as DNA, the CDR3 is TGTGCCAGCAGCTTAACGTTGAAGAGTGAGCAGTTCTTC.

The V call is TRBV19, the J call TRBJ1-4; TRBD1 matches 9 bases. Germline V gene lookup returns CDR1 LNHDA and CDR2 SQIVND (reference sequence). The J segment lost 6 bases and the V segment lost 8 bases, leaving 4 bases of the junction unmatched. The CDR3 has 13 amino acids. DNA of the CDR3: TGTGCCAGTCTGGACAGGGGCCATGAAAAACTGTTTTTT. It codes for CASLDRGHEKLFF.

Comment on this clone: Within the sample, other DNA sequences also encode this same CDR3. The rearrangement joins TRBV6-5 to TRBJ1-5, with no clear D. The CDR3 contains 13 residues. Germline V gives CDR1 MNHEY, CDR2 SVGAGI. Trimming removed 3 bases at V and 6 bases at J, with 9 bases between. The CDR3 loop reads CASSYREGQPQHF. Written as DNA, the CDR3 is TGTGCCAGCAGTTATCGGGAAGGTCAGCCCCAGCATTTT.

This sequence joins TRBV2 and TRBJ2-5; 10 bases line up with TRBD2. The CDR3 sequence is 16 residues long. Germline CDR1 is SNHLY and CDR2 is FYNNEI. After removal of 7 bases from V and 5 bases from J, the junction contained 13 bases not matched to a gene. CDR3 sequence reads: CASILAGVSAMETQYF. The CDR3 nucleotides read TGTGCCAGCATTCTAGCGGGGGTTAGTGCCATGGAGACCCAGTACTTC.

The CDR3 coding sequence is TGCGCCAGCAGCCGGGGGAGCGGGACCATGGGTGAAAAACTGTTTTTT. Its translation: CASSRGSGTMGEKLFF. The chain uses TRBV5-1 and TRBJ1-4; maybe TRBD1 (5 bases). The CDR3 contains 16 residues. V dropped 4 bases and J dropped 7 bases, with 20 bases sitting between them. The V gene's germline CDR1 is SGHRS and CDR2 YFSETQ.

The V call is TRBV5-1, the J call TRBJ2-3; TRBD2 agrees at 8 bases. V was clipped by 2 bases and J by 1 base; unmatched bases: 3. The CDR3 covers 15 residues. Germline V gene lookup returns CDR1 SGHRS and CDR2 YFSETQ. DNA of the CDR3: TGCGCCAGCAGCTTAGGTAGCGGGGGCACAGATACGCAGTATTTT. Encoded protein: CASSLGSGGTDTQYF.

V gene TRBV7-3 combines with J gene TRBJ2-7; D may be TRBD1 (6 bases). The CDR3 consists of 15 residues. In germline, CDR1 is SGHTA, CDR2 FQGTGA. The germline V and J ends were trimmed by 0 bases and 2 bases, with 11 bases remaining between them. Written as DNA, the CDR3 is TGTGCCAGCAGCTTAACTGCACAGGGAGCCTACGAGCAGTACTTC. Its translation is CASSLTAQGAYEQYF.

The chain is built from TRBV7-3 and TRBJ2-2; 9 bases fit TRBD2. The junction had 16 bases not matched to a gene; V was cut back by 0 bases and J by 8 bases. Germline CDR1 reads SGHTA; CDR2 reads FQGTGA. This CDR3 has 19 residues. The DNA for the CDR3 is TGTGCCAGCAGCTTAACGGGGACGGGTCTGGGACTAGCTTCGGGGGAGCTGTTTTTT. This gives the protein CASSLTGTGLGLASGELFF. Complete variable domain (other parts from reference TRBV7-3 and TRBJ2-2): GAGVSQTPSNKVTEKGKYVELRCDPISGHTALYWYRQSLGQGPEFLIYFQGTGAADDSGLPNDRFFAVRPEGSVSTLKIQRTERGDSAVYLCASSLTGTGLGLASGELFFGEGSRLTVL.

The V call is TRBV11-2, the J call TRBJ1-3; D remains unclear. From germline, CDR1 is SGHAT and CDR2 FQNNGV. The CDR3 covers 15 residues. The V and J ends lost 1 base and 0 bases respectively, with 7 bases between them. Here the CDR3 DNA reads TGTGCCAGCAGCTTAGTTCAACACTCTGGAAACACCATATATTTT. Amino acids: CASSLVQHSGNTIYF.

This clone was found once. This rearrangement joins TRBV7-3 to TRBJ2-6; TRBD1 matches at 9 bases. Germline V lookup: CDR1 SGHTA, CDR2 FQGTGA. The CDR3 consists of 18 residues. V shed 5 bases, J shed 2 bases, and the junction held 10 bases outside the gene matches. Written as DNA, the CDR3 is TGTGCCAGCAGCCCACAGGGTGGGACAGGGACTGGGGCCAACGTCCTGACTTTC. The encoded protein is CASSPQGGTGTGANVLTF. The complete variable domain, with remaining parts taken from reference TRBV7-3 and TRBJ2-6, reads GAGVSQTPSNKVTEKGKYVELRCDPISGHTALYWYRQSLGQGPEFLIYFQGTGAADDSGLPNDRFFAVRPEGSVSTLKIQRTERGDSAVYLCASSPQGGTGTGANVLTFGAGSRLTVL.

In DNA, the CDR3 is TGTGCCAGCAGTAGGCGGCACTATGGCTACACCTTC. Its translation is CASSRRHYGYTF. The chain links TRBV28 to TRBJ1-2; no firm D call. V lost 5 bases, J lost 3 bases, and 7 bases lay in between. Germline V CDR1 and CDR2: MDHEN, SYDVKM. CDR3 size: 12 residues.

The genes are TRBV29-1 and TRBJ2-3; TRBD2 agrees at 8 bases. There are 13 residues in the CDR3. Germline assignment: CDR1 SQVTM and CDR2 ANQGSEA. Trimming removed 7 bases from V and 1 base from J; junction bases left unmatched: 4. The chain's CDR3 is CSAETSGTDTQYF. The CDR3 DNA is TGCAGCGCTGAGACTAGCGGCACAGATACGCAGTATTTT.

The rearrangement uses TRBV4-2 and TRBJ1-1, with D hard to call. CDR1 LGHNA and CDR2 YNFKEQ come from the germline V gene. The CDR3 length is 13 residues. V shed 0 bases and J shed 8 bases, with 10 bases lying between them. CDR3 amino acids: CASSQDFGVEAFF. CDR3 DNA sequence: TGTGCCAGCAGCCAAGATTTCGGAGTAGAAGCTTTCTTT.

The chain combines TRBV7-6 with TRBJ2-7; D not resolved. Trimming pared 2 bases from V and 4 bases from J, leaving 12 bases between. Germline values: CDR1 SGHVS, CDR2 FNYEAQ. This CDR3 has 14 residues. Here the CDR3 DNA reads TGTGCCAGCAGCTTAAACTCCCTCCCATACGAGCAGTACTTC. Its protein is CASSLNSLPYEQYF.

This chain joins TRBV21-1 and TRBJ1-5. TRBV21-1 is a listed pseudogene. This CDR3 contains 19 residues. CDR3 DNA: TGTGCCAGCAGCACTTTAAACCCGGGACTCAGGAAGATGGTTCAGCCCCAGCATTTT. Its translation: CASSTLNPGLRKMVQPQHF.

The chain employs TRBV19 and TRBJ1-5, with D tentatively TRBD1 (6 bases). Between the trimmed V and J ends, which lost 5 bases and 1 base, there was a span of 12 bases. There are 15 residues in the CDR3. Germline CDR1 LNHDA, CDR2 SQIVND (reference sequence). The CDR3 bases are TGTGCCAGTAGTTCCAGGGGTTCCAGCAATCAGCCCCAGCATTTT. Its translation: CASSSRGSSNQPQHF.

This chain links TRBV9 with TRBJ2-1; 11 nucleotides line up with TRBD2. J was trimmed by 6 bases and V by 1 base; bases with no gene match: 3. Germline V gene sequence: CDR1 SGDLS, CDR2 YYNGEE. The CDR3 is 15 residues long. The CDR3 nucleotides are TGTGCCAGCAGCGTAATTAGCGGGGGGGTCAATGAGCAGTTCTTC. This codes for CASSVISGGVNEQFF. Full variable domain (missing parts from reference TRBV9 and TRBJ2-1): DSGVTQTPKHLITATGQRVTLRCSPRSGDLSVYWYQQSLDQGLQFLIQYYNGEERAKGNILERFSAQQFPDLHSELNLSSLELGDSALYFCASSVISGGVNEQFFGPGTRLTVL.

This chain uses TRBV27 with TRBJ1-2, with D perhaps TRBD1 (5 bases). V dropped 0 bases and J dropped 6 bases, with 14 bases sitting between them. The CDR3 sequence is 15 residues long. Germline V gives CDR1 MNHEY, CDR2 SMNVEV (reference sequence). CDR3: CASSLSGGSWDGYTF. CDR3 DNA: TGTGCCAGCAGTTTATCCGGGGGGAGCTGGGATGGCTACACCTTC.

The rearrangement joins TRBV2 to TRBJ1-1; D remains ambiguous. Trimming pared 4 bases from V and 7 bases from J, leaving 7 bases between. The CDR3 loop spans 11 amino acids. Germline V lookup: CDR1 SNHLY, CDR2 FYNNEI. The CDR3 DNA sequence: TGTGCCAGCAGTGTGGCGGTTGAAGCTTTCTTT. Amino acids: CASSVAVEAFF.